The present T cell receptor beta chain was sequenced within a study of shared clonotypes between healthy human individuals. Looking at the study overall: Those who served as donors were a couple of women and three men between the ages of 18 and 49.

CDR3 size: 14 residues. Trimming stripped 2 bases from V and 7 bases from J, with 14 bases between. Germline V lookup: CDR1 MNHNS, CDR2 SASEGT. Authors' data handling: ImmunoSEQ output held junction-only sequences without quality scores, so filtering differed. Produced via immunoSEQ multiplex PCR; TCRdb's table is partial and in-frame only. That table gives V, J and clone size, and the DNA gave D and trimming. Counted here are about 2.4 million clones, approximately 93% occurring once; the ten biggest clones make up 0.36%. The gene calls are TRBV6-1 and TRBJ1-1; a possible D gene is TRBD1 (6 bases). Material for sequencing was naive CD4+ T cells from PBMCs. The subset denotes: CD45RA+ positively selected. The TCR originated in a man younger than 35 in good health. Some clones in this sample may be carry-over from other donors' samples. The CDR3 is CASSETDRRVEAFF. The CDR3 coding sequence is TGTGCCAGCAGTGAAACCGACAGGAGGGTTGAAGCTTTCTTT.